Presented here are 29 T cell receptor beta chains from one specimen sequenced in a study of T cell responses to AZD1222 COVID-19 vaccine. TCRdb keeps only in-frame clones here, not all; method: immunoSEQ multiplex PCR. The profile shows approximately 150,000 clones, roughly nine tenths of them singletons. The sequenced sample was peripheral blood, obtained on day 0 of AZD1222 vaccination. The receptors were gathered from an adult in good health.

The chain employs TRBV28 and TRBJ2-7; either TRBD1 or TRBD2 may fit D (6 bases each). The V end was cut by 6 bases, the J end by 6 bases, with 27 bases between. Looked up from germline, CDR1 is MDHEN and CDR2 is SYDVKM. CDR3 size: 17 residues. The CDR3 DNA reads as TGTGCCAGCAGCCTCCTTTGGGGGGCTGGACCCCCCCCCGAGCAGTACTTC. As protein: CASSLLWGAGPPPEQYF.

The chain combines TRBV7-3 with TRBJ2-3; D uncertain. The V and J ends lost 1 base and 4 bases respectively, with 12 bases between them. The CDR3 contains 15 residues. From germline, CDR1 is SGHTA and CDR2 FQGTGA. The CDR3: CASSLKLSLPDTQYF. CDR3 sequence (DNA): TGTGCCAGCAGCTTAAAATTATCCCTCCCAGATACGCAGTATTTT.

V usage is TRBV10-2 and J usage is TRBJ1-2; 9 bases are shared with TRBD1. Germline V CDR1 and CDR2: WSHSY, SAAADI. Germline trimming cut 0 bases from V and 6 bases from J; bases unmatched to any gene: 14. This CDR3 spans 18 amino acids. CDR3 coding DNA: TGCGCCAGCAGTGAGTCTTCGGGACAGGGTAGTTCAGGGGATGGCTACACCTTC. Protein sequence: CASSESSGQGSSGDGYTF.

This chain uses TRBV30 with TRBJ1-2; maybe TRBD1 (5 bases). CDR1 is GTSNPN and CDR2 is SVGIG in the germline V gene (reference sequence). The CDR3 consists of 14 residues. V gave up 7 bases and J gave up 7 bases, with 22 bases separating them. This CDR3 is CALEEGFDQGGYTF. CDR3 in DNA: TGTGCCTTGGAGGAGGGGTTCGATCAGGGTGGCTACACCTTC.

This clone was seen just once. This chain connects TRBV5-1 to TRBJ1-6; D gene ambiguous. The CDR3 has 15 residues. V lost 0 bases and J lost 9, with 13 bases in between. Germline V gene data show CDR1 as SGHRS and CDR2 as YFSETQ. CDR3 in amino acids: CASSLDRVGVSPLHF. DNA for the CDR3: TGCGCCAGCAGCTTGGATCGGGTAGGAGTTTCACCCCTCCACTTT. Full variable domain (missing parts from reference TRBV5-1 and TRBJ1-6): KAGVTQTPRYLIKTRGQQVTLSCSPISGHRSVSWYQQTPGQGLQFLFEYFSETQRNKGNFPGRFSGRQFSNSRSEMNVSTLELGDSALYLCASSLDRVGVSPLHFGNGTRLTVT.

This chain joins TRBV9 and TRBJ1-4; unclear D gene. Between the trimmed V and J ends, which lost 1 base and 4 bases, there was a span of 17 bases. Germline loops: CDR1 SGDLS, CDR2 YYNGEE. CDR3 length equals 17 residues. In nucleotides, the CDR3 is TGTGCCAGCAGCGTATCTGCGACACGTCCGGGTAATGAAAAACTGTTTTTT. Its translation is CASSVSATRPGNEKLFF.

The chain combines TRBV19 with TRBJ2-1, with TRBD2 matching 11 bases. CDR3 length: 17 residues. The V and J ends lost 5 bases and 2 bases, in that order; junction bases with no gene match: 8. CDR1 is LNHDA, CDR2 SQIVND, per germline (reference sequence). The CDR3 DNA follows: TGTGCCAGTAGTCTTACTTTAGCGGGAGGGCCCTACAATGAGCAGTTCTTC. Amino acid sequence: CASSLTLAGGPYNEQFF.

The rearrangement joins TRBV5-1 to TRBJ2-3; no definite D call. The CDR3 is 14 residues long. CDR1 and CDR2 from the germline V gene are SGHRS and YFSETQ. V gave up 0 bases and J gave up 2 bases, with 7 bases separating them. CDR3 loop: CASSLDRVTDTQYF. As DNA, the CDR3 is TGCGCCAGCAGCTTGGATAGGGTCACAGATACGCAGTATTTT.

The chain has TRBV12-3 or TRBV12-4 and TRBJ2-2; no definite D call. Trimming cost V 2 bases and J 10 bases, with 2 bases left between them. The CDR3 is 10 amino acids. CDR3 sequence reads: CASSLTELFF. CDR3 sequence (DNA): TGTGCCAGCAGTTTAACGGAGCTGTTTTTT.

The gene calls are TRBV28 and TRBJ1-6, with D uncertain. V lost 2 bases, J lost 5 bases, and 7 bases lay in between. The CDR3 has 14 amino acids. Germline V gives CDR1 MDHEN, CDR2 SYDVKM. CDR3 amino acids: CASSLRQNNSPLHF. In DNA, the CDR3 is TGTGCCAGCAGTTTAAGGCAGAATAATTCACCCCTCCACTTT.

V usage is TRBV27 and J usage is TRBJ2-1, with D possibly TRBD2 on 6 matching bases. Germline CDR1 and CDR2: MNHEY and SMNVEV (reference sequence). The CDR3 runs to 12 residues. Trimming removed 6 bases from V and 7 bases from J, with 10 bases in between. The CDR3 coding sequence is TGTGCCAGCAGGGGAGGAGGGAATGAGCAGTTCTTC. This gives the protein CASRGGGNEQFF.

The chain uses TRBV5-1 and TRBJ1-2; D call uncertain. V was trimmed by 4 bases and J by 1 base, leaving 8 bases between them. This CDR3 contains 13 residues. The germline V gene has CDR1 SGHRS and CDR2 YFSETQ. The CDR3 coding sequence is TGCGCCAGCAGCGCCGCCAGTAACTATGGCTACACCTTC. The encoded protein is CASSAASNYGYTF.

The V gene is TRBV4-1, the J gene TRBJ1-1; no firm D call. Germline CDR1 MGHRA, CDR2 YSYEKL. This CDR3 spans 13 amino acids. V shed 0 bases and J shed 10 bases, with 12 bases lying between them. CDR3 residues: CASSQERSDRAFF. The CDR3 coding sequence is TGCGCCAGCAGCCAAGAACGATCGGACCGAGCTTTCTTT.

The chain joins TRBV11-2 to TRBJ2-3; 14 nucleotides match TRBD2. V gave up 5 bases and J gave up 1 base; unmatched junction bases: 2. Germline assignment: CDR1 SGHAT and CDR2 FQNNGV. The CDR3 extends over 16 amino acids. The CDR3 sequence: CASSLGLAGGTDTQYF. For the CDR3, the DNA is TGTGCCAGCAGCCTGGGACTAGCGGGGGGCACAGATACGCAGTATTTT.

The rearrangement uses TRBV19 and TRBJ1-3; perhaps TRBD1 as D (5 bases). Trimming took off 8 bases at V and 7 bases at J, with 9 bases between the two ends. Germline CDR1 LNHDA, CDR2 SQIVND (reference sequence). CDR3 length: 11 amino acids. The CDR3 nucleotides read TGTGCCAGTGGAGAGGGGAACACCATATATTTT. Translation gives CASGEGNTIYF.

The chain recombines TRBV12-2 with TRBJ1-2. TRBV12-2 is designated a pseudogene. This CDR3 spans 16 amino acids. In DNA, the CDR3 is TGTGCAAGTCGCTTAGAAGAACCGAGTATAACTGATGGCTACACCTTC. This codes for CASRLEEPSITDGYTF.

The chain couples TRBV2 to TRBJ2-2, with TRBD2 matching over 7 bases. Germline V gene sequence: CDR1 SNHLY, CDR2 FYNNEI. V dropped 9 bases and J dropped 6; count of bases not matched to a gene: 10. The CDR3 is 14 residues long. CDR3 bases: TGTGCCAGTGGGAGGGAAAGGACGGCCGGGGAGCTGTTTTTT. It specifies CASGRERTAGELFF.

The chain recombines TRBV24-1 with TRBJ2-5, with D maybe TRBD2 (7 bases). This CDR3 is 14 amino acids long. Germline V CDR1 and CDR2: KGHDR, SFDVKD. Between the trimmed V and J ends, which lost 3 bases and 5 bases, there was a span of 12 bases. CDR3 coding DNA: TGTGCCACCAGTGATCGAGGGGGAGGGGAGACCCAGTACTTC. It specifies CATSDRGGGETQYF.

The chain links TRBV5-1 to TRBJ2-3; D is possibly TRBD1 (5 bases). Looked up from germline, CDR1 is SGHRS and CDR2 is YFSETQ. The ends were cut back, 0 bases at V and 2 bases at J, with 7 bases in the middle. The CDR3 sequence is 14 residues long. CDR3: CASSLDGATDTQYF. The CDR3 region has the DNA TGCGCCAGCAGCTTGGATGGGGCCACAGATACGCAGTATTTT.

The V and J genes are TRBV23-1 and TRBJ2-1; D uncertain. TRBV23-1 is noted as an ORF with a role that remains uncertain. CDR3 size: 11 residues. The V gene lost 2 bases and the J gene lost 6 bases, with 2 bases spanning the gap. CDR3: CASSQVNEQFF. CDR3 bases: TGCGCCAGCAGTCAAGTCAATGAGCAGTTCTTC.

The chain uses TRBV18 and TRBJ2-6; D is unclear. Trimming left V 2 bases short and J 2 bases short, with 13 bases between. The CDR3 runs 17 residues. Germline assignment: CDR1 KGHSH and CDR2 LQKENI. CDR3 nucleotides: TGTGCCAGCTCACCATCGGGCTCCGTCACTGGGGCCAACGTCCTGACTTTC. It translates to CASSPSGSVTGANVLTF.

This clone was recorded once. The CDR3 DNA is TGTGCCAGCAGTGAAACGGGACAGCCGCCCTTGGGAGCTTTCTTT. Its protein product is CASSETGQPPLGAFF. The J gene is TRBJ1-1, the V gene TRBV6-1, with TRBD1 matching over 7 bases. Germline CDR1 reads MNHNS; CDR2 reads SASEGT. CDR3 length: 15 residues. Trimming removed 2 bases from V and 10 bases from J; junction bases left unmatched: 13.

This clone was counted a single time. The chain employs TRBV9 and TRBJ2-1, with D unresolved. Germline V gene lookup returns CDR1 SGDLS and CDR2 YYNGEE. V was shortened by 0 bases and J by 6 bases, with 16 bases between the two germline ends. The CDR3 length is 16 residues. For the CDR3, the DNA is TGTGCCAGCAGCGTAGATCTATTAGGTCGGTTCAATGAGCAGTTCTTC. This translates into CASSVDLLGRFNEQFF. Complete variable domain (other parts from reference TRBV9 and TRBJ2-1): DSGVTQTPKHLITATGQRVTLRCSPRSGDLSVYWYQQSLDQGLQFLIQYYNGEERAKGNILERFSAQQFPDLHSELNLSSLELGDSALYFCASSVDLLGRFNEQFFGPGTRLTVL.

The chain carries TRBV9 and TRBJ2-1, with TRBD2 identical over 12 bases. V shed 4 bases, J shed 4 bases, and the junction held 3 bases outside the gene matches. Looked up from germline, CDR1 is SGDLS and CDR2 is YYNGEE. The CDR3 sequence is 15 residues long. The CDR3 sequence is CASSPTSGGYNEQFF. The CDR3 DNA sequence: TGTGCCAGCAGCCCAACTAGCGGGGGGTACAATGAGCAGTTCTTC.

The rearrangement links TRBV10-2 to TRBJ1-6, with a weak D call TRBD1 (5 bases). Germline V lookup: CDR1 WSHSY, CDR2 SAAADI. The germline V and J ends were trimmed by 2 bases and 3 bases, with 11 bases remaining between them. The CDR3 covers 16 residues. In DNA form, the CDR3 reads TGCGCCAGCAGTGAGGGGGGATTAGACTATAATTCACCCCTCCACTTT. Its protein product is CASSEGGLDYNSPLHF.

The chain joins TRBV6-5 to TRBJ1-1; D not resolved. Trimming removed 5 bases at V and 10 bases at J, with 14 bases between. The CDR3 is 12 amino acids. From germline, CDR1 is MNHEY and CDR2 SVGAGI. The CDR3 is CASSNLMGGAFF. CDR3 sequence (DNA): TGTGCCAGCAGTAACCTTATGGGAGGAGCTTTCTTT.

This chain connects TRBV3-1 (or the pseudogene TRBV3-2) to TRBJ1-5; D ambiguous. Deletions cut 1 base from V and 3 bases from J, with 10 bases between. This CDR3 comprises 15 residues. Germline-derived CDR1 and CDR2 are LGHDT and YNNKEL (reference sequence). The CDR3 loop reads CASSQGTTVNQPQHF. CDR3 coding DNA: TGTGCCAGCAGCCAAGGGACGACGGTCAATCAGCCCCAGCATTTT.

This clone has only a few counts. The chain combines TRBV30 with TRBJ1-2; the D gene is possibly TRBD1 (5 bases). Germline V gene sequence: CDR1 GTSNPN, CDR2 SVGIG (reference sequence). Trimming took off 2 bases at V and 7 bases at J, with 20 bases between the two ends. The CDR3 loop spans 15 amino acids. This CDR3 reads CAWSRGGGTSGGYTF. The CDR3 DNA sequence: TGTGCCTGGAGTCGTGGCGGGGGGACGTCTGGTGGCTACACCTTC. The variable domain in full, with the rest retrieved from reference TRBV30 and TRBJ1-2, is SQTIHQWPATLVQPVGSPLSLECTVEGTSNPNLYWYRQAAGRGLQLLFYSVGIGQISSEVPQNLSASRPQDRQFILSSKKLLLSDSGFYLCAWSRGGGTSGGYTFGSGTRLTVV.

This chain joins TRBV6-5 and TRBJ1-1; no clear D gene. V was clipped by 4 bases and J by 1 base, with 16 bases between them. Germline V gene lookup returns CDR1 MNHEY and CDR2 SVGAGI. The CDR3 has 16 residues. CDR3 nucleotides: TGTGCCAGCAGTTTTACCCCTCGGGTAGCGAACACTGAAGCTTTCTTT. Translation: CASSFTPRVANTEAFF.